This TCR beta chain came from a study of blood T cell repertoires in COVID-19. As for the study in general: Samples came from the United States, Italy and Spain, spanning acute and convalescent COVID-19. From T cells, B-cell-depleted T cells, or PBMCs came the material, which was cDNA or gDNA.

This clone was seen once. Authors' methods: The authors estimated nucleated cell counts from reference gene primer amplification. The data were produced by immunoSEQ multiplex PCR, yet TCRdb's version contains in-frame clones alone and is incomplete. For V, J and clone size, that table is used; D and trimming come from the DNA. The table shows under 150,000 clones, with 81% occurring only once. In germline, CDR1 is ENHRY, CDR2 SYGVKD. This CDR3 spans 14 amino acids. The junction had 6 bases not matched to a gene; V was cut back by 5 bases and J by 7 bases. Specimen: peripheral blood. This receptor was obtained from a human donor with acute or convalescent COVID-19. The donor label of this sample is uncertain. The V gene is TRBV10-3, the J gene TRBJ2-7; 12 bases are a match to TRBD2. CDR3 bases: TGTGCCATCAGTCCTAGCGGGGGGGCGATTGAGCAGTACGTC. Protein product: CAISPSGGAIEQYV.